The clone carrying this T cell receptor (beta chain) occurred a few times. This specimen comes from a study of T cells after yellow fever vaccination. Conversion of TCR transcripts into cDNA relied on 5'RACE template switching, which added a universal primer site and UMIs. Using its own MiXCR run on the 5' RACE reads, TCRdb lists one record per CDR3 protein. The table lists 510,000 or so distinct CDR3 sequences, under 25% of them singletons. This CDR3 region has 14 residues. CDR1 SNHLY and CDR2 FYNNEI come from the germline V gene. V lost 6 bases to trimming and J lost 9 bases, with 18 bases between them.

The origin of this receptor is a man aged 25-45 years who received the YFV17D yellow fever vaccine. The V gene is TRBV2, the J gene TRBJ2-1, with D possibly being TRBD1 (7 bases). The sequencing here drew on PBMCs, taken 15 days after the yellow fever booster vaccination. As DNA, the CDR3 is TGTGCCAGCAGGGAGGGACAGCCCATTGGTGAGCAGTTCTTC. Translating it yields CASREGQPIGEQFF. Supplemented by reference TRBV2 and TRBJ2-1, the full variable domain reads EPEVTQTPSHQVTQMGQEVILRCVPISNHLYFYWYRQILGQKVEFLVSFYNNEISEKSEIFDDQFSVERPDGSNFTLKIRSTKLEDSAMYFCASREGQPIGEQFFGPGTRLTVL.